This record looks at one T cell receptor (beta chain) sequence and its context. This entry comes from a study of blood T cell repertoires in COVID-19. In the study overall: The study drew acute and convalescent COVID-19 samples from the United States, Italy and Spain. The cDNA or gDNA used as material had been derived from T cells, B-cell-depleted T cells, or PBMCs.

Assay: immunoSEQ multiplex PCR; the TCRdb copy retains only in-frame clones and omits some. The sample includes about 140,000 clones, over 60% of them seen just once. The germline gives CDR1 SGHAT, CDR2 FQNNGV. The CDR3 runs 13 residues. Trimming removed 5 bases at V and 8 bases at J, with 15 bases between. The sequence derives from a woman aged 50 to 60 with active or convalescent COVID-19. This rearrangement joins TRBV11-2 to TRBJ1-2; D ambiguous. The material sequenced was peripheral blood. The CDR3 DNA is TGTGCCAGCAGCCCGCTGTCGGGGAGGGGCTACACCTTC. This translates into CASSPLSGRGYTF. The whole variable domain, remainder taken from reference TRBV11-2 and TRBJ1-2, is EAGVAQSPRYKIIEKRQSVAFWCNPISGHATLYWYQQILGQGPKLLIQFQNNGVVDDSQLPKDRFSAERLKGVDSTLKIQPAKLEDSAVYLCASSPLSGRGYTFGSGTRLTVV.